Below are 32 T cell receptor beta chains sequenced from a single sample in a study of tumor-infiltrating lymphocytes in localized non-small cell lung cancer. The protocol was immunoSEQ multiplex PCR, while the TCRdb copy is restricted to in-frame clones and leaves out a portion. The data contain about 14,000 clones, roughly 80% of them singletons. Sequenced input: lung tumor tissue. Receptors originate from a human donor with non-small cell lung cancer.

The chain couples TRBV10-3 to TRBJ1-1; D ambiguous. V gave up 0 bases and J gave up 7 bases, with 9 bases separating them. This CDR3 region has 13 residues. Germline CDR1 and CDR2: ENHRY and SYGVKD. CDR3 nucleotide sequence: TGTGCCATCAGTGAGTCGCTCGGGTTTGAAGCTTTCTTT. Amino acid sequence: CAISESLGFEAFF.

The rearrangement uses TRBV28 and TRBJ2-2, with 11 bases lining up with TRBD2. The CDR3 runs to 16 residues. The junction had 7 bases not matched to a gene; V was cut back by 2 bases and J by 8 bases. Looked up from germline, CDR1 is MDHEN and CDR2 is SYDVKM. The CDR3 is CASSLLGLAEAGELFF. CDR3 coding DNA: TGTGCCAGCAGTTTACTGGGACTAGCGGAGGCTGGGGAGCTGTTTTTT.

J is TRBJ1-2 and V is TRBV2, with D possibly TRBD1 on 5 matching bases. Germline V lookup: CDR1 SNHLY, CDR2 FYNNEI. Trimming took 6 bases from V and 4 from J, leaving 15 bases between them. The CDR3 totals 14 residues. CDR3 DNA: TGTGCCAGCAGGCTATTCAGGGAGGGCTATGGCTACACCTTC. Translation: CASRLFREGYGYTF.

The V gene is TRBV5-1, the J gene TRBJ2-6; D not certain. Germline CDR1 SGHRS, CDR2 YFSETQ. This CDR3 spans 15 amino acids. Trimming removed 0 bases at V and 0 bases at J, with 4 bases between. The CDR3 protein is CASSLGLSGANVLTF. The CDR3 nucleotides read TGCGCCAGCAGCTTGGGTCTCTCTGGGGCCAACGTCCTGACTTTC.

This chain links TRBV29-1 with TRBJ1-4, with D unclear. This CDR3 region has 11 residues. Germline CDR1 and CDR2: SQVTM and ANQGSEA. V lost 7 bases to trimming and J lost 5 bases, with 8 bases between them. The DNA for the CDR3 is TGCAGCGCCGGTCGAAATGAAAAACTGTTTTTT. It specifies CSAGRNEKLFF.

The rearrangement joins TRBV6-1 to TRBJ2-3, with TRBD2 matching over 8 bases. Germline trimming cut 5 bases from V and 5 bases from J; bases unmatched to any gene: 9. Germline V lookup: CDR1 MNHNS, CDR2 SASEGT. The CDR3 runs to 15 residues. The CDR3 DNA reads as TGTGCCAGCAGTCTAAGAGGGACTAGGGGAGATACGCAGTATTTT. Amino acid sequence: CASSLRGTRGDTQYF.

The chain combines TRBV6-1 with TRBJ1-2, with D unclear. Trimming removed 0 bases from V and 6 bases from J, with 17 bases in between. Looked up from germline, CDR1 is MNHNS and CDR2 is SASEGT. CDR3 length: 16 residues. The CDR3 region has the DNA TGTGCCAGCAGTGAAGCGCTCGGGGAGGGAGGGCATGGCTACACCTTC. Encoded protein: CASSEALGEGGHGYTF.

This chain joins TRBV7-6 and TRBJ2-7; D may be TRBD1 (6 bases). CDR1 and CDR2 (germline): SGHVS, FNYEAQ. The CDR3 sequence is 14 residues long. V lost 1 base and J 0 bases, leaving 7 bases between the germline ends. CDR3 nucleotides: TGTGCCAGCAGCTTAGGGGGGCTCTCCTACGAGCAGTACTTC. Translation: CASSLGGLSYEQYF.

A note on this clone: At one of its ends the junction is not consistent with the germline gene, which may arise from a read error. This chain joins TRBV14 and TRBJ1-6; 7 bases are shared with TRBD1. This CDR3 is built from 17 residues. Germline CDR1 SGHDN, CDR2 FVKESK. The CDR3 bases are TGTGCCAGCAGTCAAGTGACAGGGAGCTCCTATAATTCACCCCTCCACTTT. It encodes CASSQVTGSSYNSPLHF.

The table lists this clone with a few counts. V usage is TRBV7-2 and J usage is TRBJ1-3; 8 nucleotides line up with TRBD1. The germline CDR1 and CDR2 sequences are SGHTA and FQGNSA. With 1 base clipped from V and 4 bases from J, the junction kept 3 bases outside the gene matches. The CDR3 totals 15 residues. The CDR3 loop is CASSLGQGTGNTIYF. The CDR3 region has the DNA TGTGCCAGCAGCTTAGGACAGGGGACGGGAAACACCATATATTTT.

This chain links TRBV28 with TRBJ2-5, with D possibly being TRBD1 or TRBD2 (7 bases each). The germline gives CDR1 MDHEN, CDR2 SYDVKM. V lost 4 bases, J lost 5 bases, and 17 bases lay in between. This CDR3 is 15 amino acids long. CDR3 amino acids: CASSSLGGGWETQYF. CDR3 coding DNA: TGTGCCAGCAGTTCCCTGGGAGGGGGCTGGGAGACCCAGTACTTC.

The chain joins TRBV7-2 to TRBJ2-7; D possibly matches TRBD1 or TRBD2 (5 bases each). Germline V lookup: CDR1 SGHTA, CDR2 FQGNSA. The CDR3 consists of 14 residues. Deletions cut 2 bases from V and 2 bases from J, with 10 bases between. The CDR3, as DNA: TGTGCCAGCAGCTTAAAAGCGGACACCTACGAGCAGTACTTC. Amino acid sequence: CASSLKADTYEQYF.

The chain carries TRBV29-1 and TRBJ2-5; perhaps TRBD2 as D (6 bases). The CDR3 loop spans 13 amino acids. The V gene's germline CDR1 is SQVTM and CDR2 ANQGSEA. V was cut by 4 bases and J by 4 bases, with 13 bases left in between. As DNA, the CDR3 is TGCAGCGTTGCGACGGGAGTAGCAGAGACCCAGTACTTC. The encoded protein is CSVATGVAETQYF.

Only one count was recorded for this clone. V usage is TRBV10-3 and J usage is TRBJ2-3; 10 bases align to TRBD1. Germline lookup yields CDR1 ENHRY and CDR2 SYGVKD. The CDR3 loop spans 16 amino acids. J was trimmed by 2 bases and V by 3 bases; bases with no gene match: 5. CDR3 in amino acids: CAISERGTGVTDTQYF. Here the CDR3 DNA reads TGTGCCATCAGTGAACGAGGGACAGGGGTCACAGATACGCAGTATTTT.

V usage is TRBV6-5 and J usage is TRBJ1-1; possibly TRBD1 for D (6 bases). Trimming took off 2 bases at V and 0 bases at J, with 10 bases between the two ends. The CDR3 totals 15 residues. Per the germline V gene, CDR1 is MNHEY and CDR2 is SVGAGI. The CDR3 DNA follows: TGTGCCAGCAGTTACCGGGGGGACATGAACACTGAAGCTTTCTTT. Protein: CASSYRGDMNTEAFF.

The CDR3 nucleotides read TGTGCCAGCTCACCTTTGGGACAGGGCACTGAAGCTTTCTTT. This gives the protein CASSPLGQGTEAFF. The chain is built from TRBV18 and TRBJ1-1; TRBD1 agrees at 9 bases. The CDR3 extends over 14 amino acids. The V and J ends lost 3 bases and 4 bases, in that order; junction bases with no gene match: 3. CDR1 and CDR2 (germline): KGHSH, LQKENI.

This chain joins TRBV28 and TRBJ1-2; TRBD1 might be the D (5 bases). CDR1 is MDHEN, CDR2 SYDVKM, per germline. The CDR3 runs 13 residues. Between the trimmed V and J ends, which lost 8 bases and 4 bases, there was a span of 14 bases. CDR3 protein: CASRRQFLYGYTF. The CDR3, as DNA: TGTGCCAGCCGTAGACAGTTCCTCTATGGCTACACCTTC.

The chain combines TRBV10-3 with TRBJ1-4; 10 positions match TRBD1. CDR3 length: 21 residues. The J segment lost 7 bases and the V segment lost 9 bases, leaving 29 bases of the junction unmatched. Germline V gene data show CDR1 as ENHRY and CDR2 as SYGVKD. CDR3 sequence: CAISRQGARDGGTYPVEKLFF. The CDR3 region has the DNA TGTGCCATTTCTCGACAGGGGGCAAGGGACGGGGGCACTTATCCGGTTGAAAAACTGTTTTTT.

The chain uses TRBV27 and TRBJ2-7, with a weak D call TRBD1 (5 bases). The CDR3 is made up of 16 amino acids. Trimming removed 5 bases at V and 5 bases at J, with 22 bases between. CDR1 MNHEY and CDR2 SMNVEV come from the germline V gene (reference sequence). The CDR3, as DNA: TGTGCCAGCAGTCCCCCTAGTGGTGGGAACAGGAACGAGCAGTACTTC. Amino acid sequence: CASSPPSGGNRNEQYF.

V gene TRBV27 combines with J gene TRBJ1-1; D uncertain. Deletions cut 5 bases from V and 0 bases from J, with 7 bases between. The CDR3 loop spans 13 amino acids. Per germline, CDR1 MNHEY and CDR2 SMNVEV (reference sequence). As DNA, the CDR3 is TGTGCCAGCAGTCCTTCATTGAACACTGAAGCTTTCTTT. It is translated as CASSPSLNTEAFF.

V usage is TRBV11-2 and J usage is TRBJ2-5; 7 bases are shared with TRBD2. The junction had 6 bases not matched to a gene; V was cut back by 3 bases and J by 5 bases. Germline V gives CDR1 SGHAT, CDR2 FQNNGV. This CDR3 comprises 14 residues. The CDR3, as DNA: TGTGCCAGCAGCTTTAGACTAGCTAGTGAGACCCAGTACTTC. This gives the protein CASSFRLASETQYF.

The chain uses TRBV5-1 and TRBJ1-1; unclear D gene. Germline CDR1 reads SGHRS; CDR2 reads YFSETQ. The CDR3 totals 15 residues. V lost 4 bases and J lost 4, with 17 bases in between. This CDR3 is CASSTGEGGVTEAFF. CDR3 nucleotides: TGCGCCAGCAGCACCGGGGAGGGTGGGGTCACTGAAGCTTTCTTT.

The rearrangement uses TRBV5-1 and TRBJ1-2; a weak D match, TRBD1 (6 bases). The CDR3 loop spans 14 amino acids. Germline-derived CDR1 and CDR2 are SGHRS and YFSETQ. The ends were cut back, 4 bases at V and 8 bases at J, with 18 bases in the middle. CDR3 protein: CASSSTTQGLGYTF. The DNA for the CDR3 is TGCGCCAGCAGCAGTACTACACAGGGTTTGGGCTACACCTTC.

This clone appeared once. The chain couples TRBV7-2 to TRBJ2-2, with a weak D call TRBD1 (6 bases). Looked up from germline, CDR1 is SGHTA and CDR2 is FQGNSA. Deletions cut 3 bases from V and 6 bases from J, with 8 bases between. The CDR3 extends over 13 amino acids. The CDR3 coding sequence is TGTGCCAGCAGCTTTACAGGGCCCGGGGAGCTGTTTTTT. Its protein product is CASSFTGPGELFF.

This clone has a single count. The J gene is TRBJ2-3, the V gene TRBV6-4; D unresolved. V was cut by 4 bases and J by 3 bases, with 11 bases left in between. Germline loops: CDR1 MRHNA, CDR2 SNTAGT. The CDR3 sequence is 14 residues long. This CDR3 is CASSARKGTDTQYF. In DNA, the CDR3 is TGTGCCAGCAGTGCCAGGAAAGGGACAGATACGCAGTATTTT.

V is TRBV7-2 and J is TRBJ1-1; D not certain. The length of the CDR3 is 14 residues. Germline V gene data show CDR1 as SGHTA and CDR2 as FQGNSA. Trimming took 1 base from V and 4 from J, leaving 10 bases between them. CDR3 nucleotides: TGTGCCAGCAGCTTAGGTCGTGTGGGCACTGAAGCTTTCTTT. Protein product: CASSLGRVGTEAFF.

The chain recombines TRBV7-9 with TRBJ2-3, with 14 bases that match TRBD2. Germline V gives CDR1 SEHNR, CDR2 FQNEAQ (reference sequence). The CDR3 is made up of 17 amino acids. The ends lost 6 bases at V and 3 bases at J; junction bases unmatched: 8. Here the CDR3 reads CASRPGLAGAITDTQYF. DNA for the CDR3: TGTGCCAGCAGGCCGGGACTAGCGGGGGCCATAACAGATACGCAGTATTTT.

The sample holds a few counts of this clone. The CDR3 reads CAWSGKQGIQPQHF. CDR3 coding DNA: TGTGCCTGGAGTGGGAAGCAGGGGATTCAGCCCCAGCATTTT. The J gene is TRBJ1-5, the V gene TRBV30; a weak D match, TRBD1 (6 bases). The CDR3 consists of 14 residues. CDR1 and CDR2 from the germline V gene are GTSNPN and SVGIG (reference sequence). Trimming removed 1 base from V and 6 bases from J, with 13 bases in between.

This clone was counted only a few times. This chain links TRBV9 with TRBJ2-7, with TRBD2 as a possible D gene (7 bases). The CDR3 totals 14 residues. Germline CDR1 and CDR2: SGDLS and YYNGEE. Trimming took 3 bases from V and 4 from J, leaving 14 bases between them. The CDR3 DNA is TGTGCCAGCAGCGGGGGGGGCAACTCATACGAGCAGTACTTC. Protein sequence: CASSGGGNSYEQYF. Looking up the rest from reference TRBV9 and TRBJ2-7 gives the full variable domain: DSGVTQTPKHLITATGQRVTLRCSPRSGDLSVYWYQQSLDQGLQFLIQYYNGEERAKGNILERFSAQQFPDLHSELNLSSLELGDSALYFCASSGGGNSYEQYFGPGTRLTVT.

In this sample, this clone turned up once. V and J are TRBV11-2 and TRBJ1-4; D is undetermined. Trimming took 1 base from V and 8 from J, leaving 11 bases between them. The germline CDR1 and CDR2 sequences are SGHAT and FQNNGV. The CDR3 is 14 amino acids. The CDR3 sequence: CASSLGSGGEKLFF. In nucleotides, the CDR3 is TGTGCCAGCAGCTTAGGTTCAGGTGGAGAAAAACTGTTTTTT.

This chain connects TRBV4-1 to TRBJ2-3; D tentatively reads TRBD1 or TRBD2 (6 bases each). The V gene lost 1 base and the J gene lost 6 bases, with 11 bases spanning the gap. Germline CDR1 is MGHRA and CDR2 is YSYEKL. The CDR3 length is 14 residues. The DNA of the CDR3 is TGCGCCAGCAGCCAAGGGGAAGGGGGGGATACGCAGTATTTT. This gives the protein CASSQGEGGDTQYF.

The chain's CDR3 is CAISESQGGGANVLTF. CDR3 nucleotide sequence: TGTGCCATCAGTGAGTCGCAAGGCGGTGGGGCCAACGTCCTGACTTTC. The V call is TRBV10-3, the J call TRBJ2-6; no clear D. Germline V CDR1 and CDR2: ENHRY, SYGVKD. Trimming removed 0 bases from V and 3 bases from J, with 9 bases in between. The CDR3 contains 16 residues.